This T cell receptor (beta chain) is from a study of T cell clonality in common variable immunodeficiency (dated by TCRdb to about 2015). This clone was seen many times. The antigen it recognizes is unknown. The read ends 3 residues shy of where the CDR3 ends; the end is completed using the germline J gene. For sequencing input, CVID and control samples contributed equivalent amounts of genomic DNA. For every sample, a 60 bp segment covering the rearranged TCRbeta CDR3 region was amplified and then sequenced. The immunoSEQ assay, a bias-corrected multiplex PCR with high-throughput sequencing, was employed for TCRbeta amplification. On the study's bioinformatics: Every unique nucleotide sequence was considered a clone and was annotated with V, D and J genes, copy number and frequency. Sequences were labeled productive if in frame, and non-productive if out of frame or containing stop codons. Clonality was calculated from Shannon's entropy as previously described. The predicted amino acid sequences of productive clones were used to derive the mean CDR3 Kyte-Doolittle hydropathy. Hierarchical clustering of scaled V gene usage was performed with the R hclust function using Manhattan distance and complete linkage. Clone sharing by CDR3 amino acid sequence was assessed by resampling 12 repertoires per group over 100 rounds. Repertoires were searched for approximately 70 published EBV-specific and a few hundred published CMV-specific TCRbeta sequences. Two CVID samples that yielded fewer than 10,000 sequences were excluded from the analysis, so 35 to 50 CVID repertoires were retained. In its TCRdb copy, this immuneACCESS table keeps in-frame sequences only and misses some clones. Where compared with another copy, unresolved V genes explain less than half of these, and the others have no known cause. V and J calls and clone size are those listed in that table; D and trimming were worked out from the DNA. This sample has some 30,000 clones in the table, none counted a single time. 4.5% of the sample is taken by the ten largest.

Both CVID patients and healthy controls were predominantly of Caucasian heritage. Heparinized peripheral whole blood samples of roughly 5 to 8 ml were obtained from each donor. Genomic DNA from adults with common variable immune deficiency (CVID) and from healthy adult controls was used for sequencing of TCRbeta CDR3 repertoires. The control group comprised roughly 22 healthy adult volunteers, roughly twelve female and roughly ten male, aged roughly 23 to 70 years with a mean age of approximately 35. Diluted blood was subjected to density centrifugation over Hypaque 1077 or Ficoll-Paque for isolation of peripheral blood mononuclear cells. Genomic DNA was extracted from unsorted mononuclear cells by Qiagen column purification or by a centrifugation-based method. Clipping removes 6 bases from V and 5 bases from J, with 3 as the unmatched junction base count. The CDR3 spans 14 residues, from the cysteine through the phenylalanine. The CDR3 was read in part: 33 bases, with the frame set at base 1. CDR1 and CDR2, per the germline V gene, are SGHNT and YENEEA.

Study-wide findings and limitations: The authors noted that sequencing repertoires of T cell subpopulations would be needed to clarify what caused the increased clonality in CVID. Fewer TCRbeta clones were shared among CVID subjects than among healthy controls (p < 0.0001). Increased TCRbeta clonality was found in CVID subjects compared with healthy controls (t-test p = 0.018), with the increase being most characteristic of about a third of subjects. Despite equal DNA input, controls averaged around 82,000 unique sequences per sample versus about 30,000 in CVID samples. Correlations between repertoire features and clinical complications were limited by patient heterogeneity within the CVID cohort. Fewer deletions and N-nucleotide insertions were reportedly observed in CVID TCRbeta sequences, and highly modified clones with 13 or more V deletions were reportedly absent from CVID TCRbeta sequences.

This receptor was taken from a person between 18 and 69 years old in good health. Sequenced sample: peripheral blood mononuclear cells. The V and J genes are TRBV11-3 and TRBJ2-2; TRBD2 matches 10 bases in the middle. The CDR3 sequence is CASRMTSGTGELFF. The sequenced part of the CDR3 DNA is TGTGCCAGCAGGATGACTAGCGGGACCGGGGAG.